The sample holds many counts of the clone carrying this T cell receptor beta chain. Its target is not known. Trimming left V 2 bases short and J 8 bases short, with 5 bases between. The CDR3 is 11 amino acids. CDR1 is MNHEY, CDR2 SVGAGI, per germline. TCR beta CDR3 region amplification was performed from RNA transcripts. Initially, a first-round RT-PCR of the TCR CDR3 employed the HTBI primer set. One entry per CDR3 protein, called by TCRdb with MiXCR from the multiplex PCR reads. The table has about 700,000 distinct CDR3 sequences, about 15% seen once. This sample was included in a study of T cells in Graves' hyperthyroidism and ophthalmopathy. Broader study findings: Ophthalmopathy could be told apart from stable hyperthyroidism with a 13 V-J model. Appearing also in blood were most of the thyroid clonotypes expanded above 0.001.

The genes are TRBV6-5 and TRBJ2-3; no clear D gene. The sequencing input was blood. The sequence derives from a woman aged 18-29 years with Graves' hyperthyroidism. This chain's CDR3 is CASSYLGTQYF. Here the CDR3 DNA reads TGTGCCAGCAGTTACCTCGGTACGCAGTATTTT.